A single sample gave rise to the 17 T cell receptor beta chains below, sequenced in a study of identical twins. TCRdb ran MiXCR on the 5' RACE reads and lists one entry per CDR3 protein. The sample lists hundreds of thousands of distinct CDR3 sequences, approximately 7.8% occurring once. This same sample was also part of a study on yellow fever vaccine responses in identical twins.

Input material: CD8+ T cells sorted from blood. These receptors all stem from a woman between 18 and 29 years old in good health.

The J gene is TRBJ2-5, the V gene TRBV12-3 or TRBV12-4; maybe TRBD1 (6 bases). V gave up 10 bases and J gave up 5 bases, with 17 bases separating them. The CDR3 is made up of 13 amino acids. The CDR3 sequence: CATQTGPPETQYF. The CDR3 bases are TGTGCCACCCAGACAGGCCCTCCGGAGACCCAGTACTTC.

This clonotype came up many times. V is TRBV6-1 and J is TRBJ2-7; the match to TRBD1 covers 7 bases. CDR1 is MNHNS, CDR2 SASEGT, per germline. The V segment lost 6 bases and the J segment 4 bases; nucleotides outside the gene matches: 9. CDR3 size: 14 residues. The CDR3 spells CASRPTNRGYEQYF. CDR3 sequence (DNA): TGTGCCAGCAGGCCAACGAACAGGGGTTACGAGCAGTACTTC.

The J gene is TRBJ2-1, the V gene TRBV20-1; D is perhaps TRBD1 (6 bases). This CDR3 contains 13 residues. The ends were cut back, 2 bases at V and 8 bases at J, with 13 bases in the middle. Per germline, CDR1 DFQATT and CDR2 SNEGSKA (reference sequence). CDR3 amino acids: CSARSVEGDEQFF. CDR3 in DNA: TGCAGTGCTAGATCAGTAGAGGGGGATGAGCAGTTCTTC.

This clonotype occurred many times. This chain joins TRBV7-7 and TRBJ2-5, with D possibly being TRBD2 (6 bases). The CDR3 sequence is 13 residues long. Trimming cost V 4 bases and J 3 bases, with 9 bases left between them. From germline, CDR1 is SSHAT and CDR2 FNYEAQ (reference sequence). Here the CDR3 DNA reads TGTGCCAGCAGCTCGCGCGGGGAAGAGACCCAGTACTTC. It specifies CASSSRGEETQYF.

This clonotype was picked up many times. V usage is TRBV28 and J usage is TRBJ2-7, with 8 bases fitting TRBD2. The V gene end was trimmed by 4 bases and the J gene end by 9 bases; junction bases not matched to a gene: 2. The CDR3 has 11 amino acids. CDR1 is MDHEN, CDR2 SYDVKM, per germline. CDR3 protein: CASSWSGGQYF. The CDR3 nucleotides read TGTGCCAGCAGTTGGAGCGGGGGGCAGTACTTC.

This clonotype was picked up a small number of times. The chain is built from TRBV27 and TRBJ2-2; D possibly uses TRBD1 or TRBD2 (5 bases each). The V and J ends lost 6 bases and 2 bases respectively, with 16 bases between them. The CDR3 contains 16 residues. Germline assignment: CDR1 MNHEY and CDR2 SMNVEV (reference sequence). CDR3 bases: TGTGCCAGCAGCCCTAGGGCAGGGAGAAACACCGGGGAGCTGTTTTTT. Translation gives CASSPRAGRNTGELFF.

This clonotype has just a few counts. The chain combines TRBV15 with TRBJ2-2, with a tentative D call TRBD2 (5 bases). The length of the CDR3 is 17 residues. CDR1 LNHNV and CDR2 YYDKDF come from the germline V gene (reference sequence). V dropped 0 bases and J dropped 1 base, with 12 bases sitting between them. Written as DNA, the CDR3 is TGTGCCACCAGCAGAGACCCCGTTGAGGGGAACACCGGGGAGCTGTTTTTT. It yields the protein CATSRDPVEGNTGELFF.

DNA of the CDR3: TGTGCCAGCAGCTACCGCTTAGGATGGGAGCAGTTCTTC. Its translation: CASSYRLGWEQFF. The genes are TRBV28 and TRBJ2-1; no definite D call. Trimming left V 6 bases short and J 10 bases short, with 16 bases between. The CDR3 extends over 13 amino acids. CDR1 and CDR2 (germline): MDHEN, SYDVKM.

This clonotype has more than one count but fewer than ten. The V call is TRBV28, the J call TRBJ1-2; 10 bases fit TRBD1. The CDR3 loop spans 16 amino acids. The J segment lost 5 bases and the V segment lost 4 bases, leaving 10 bases of the junction unmatched. CDR1 and CDR2 (germline): MDHEN, SYDVKM. This chain's CDR3 is CASSSRDRGEFYGYTF. DNA for the CDR3: TGTGCCAGCAGTTCTCGGGACAGGGGAGAGTTTTATGGCTACACCTTC.

This clonotype has ten or more counts. V is TRBV5-1 and J is TRBJ2-1; TRBD2 matches at 8 bases. The CDR3 is 17 amino acids. Per germline, CDR1 SGHRS and CDR2 YFSETQ. The ends lost 4 bases at V and 3 bases at J; junction bases unmatched: 12. The CDR3 region is CASSPTSGGRHYNEQFF. CDR3 DNA: TGCGCCAGCAGCCCTACCTCGGGCGGGAGGCACTACAATGAGCAGTTCTTC.

The chain joins TRBV6-1 to TRBJ2-1; D might be TRBD2 (6 bases). The V and J ends lost 6 bases and 0 bases respectively, with 15 bases between them. In germline, CDR1 is MNHNS, CDR2 SASEGT. This CDR3 is 16 amino acids long. The DNA of the CDR3 is TGTGCCAGCAGCGGTCTAGCGCCGAGCTCCTACAATGAGCAGTTCTTC. Protein: CASSGLAPSSYNEQFF.

The chain has TRBV19 and TRBJ2-2; 7 positions agree with TRBD1. The CDR3 length is 15 residues. V gave up 5 bases and J gave up 1 base; unmatched junction bases: 4. CDR1 is LNHDA and CDR2 is SQIVND in the germline V gene (reference sequence). The CDR3 nucleotides are TGTGCCAGTAGTCCCAACAGGGGGAACACCGGGGAGCTGTTTTTT. It codes for CASSPNRGNTGELFF.

The gene calls are TRBV7-9 and TRBJ2-3; the D gene is possibly TRBD1 (6 bases). The CDR3 has 16 amino acids. CDR1 and CDR2 (germline): SEHNR, FQNEAQ (reference sequence). The V gene lost 5 bases and the J gene lost 3 bases, with 18 bases spanning the gap. The CDR3 loop reads CASSAHTGQGTDTQYF. CDR3 bases: TGTGCCAGCAGCGCCCATACAGGGCAGGGAACAGATACGCAGTATTTT. Full variable domain (remainder filled in from reference TRBV7-9 and TRBJ2-3): DTGVSQNPRHKITKRGQNVTFRCDPISEHNRLYWYRQTLGQGPEFLTYFQNEAQLEKSRLLSDRFSAERPKGSFSTLEIQRTEQGDSAMYLCASSAHTGQGTDTQYFGPGTRLTVL.

This clonotype was detected a few times. This chain connects TRBV20-1 to TRBJ2-2; possible D gene TRBD1, 6 bases. The germline V gene has CDR1 DFQATT and CDR2 SNEGSKA (reference sequence). This CDR3 region has 16 residues. V was shortened by 5 bases and J by 0 bases, with 16 bases between the two germline ends. CDR3 bases: TGCAGTGCTCACCCGCCGGGACAAACGAACACCGGGGAGCTGTTTTTT. Translating gives CSAHPPGQTNTGELFF.

V and J are TRBV10-3 and TRBJ1-1; the match to TRBD1 covers 11 bases. This CDR3 spans 18 amino acids. Germline-derived CDR1 and CDR2 are ENHRY and SYGVKD. V was pared by 3 bases and J by 3 bases, with 12 bases of the junction left unmatched. The CDR3 reads CAISERWTGGSDDTEAFF. The CDR3, as DNA: TGTGCCATCAGTGAAAGGTGGACAGGGGGCTCAGATGACACTGAAGCTTTCTTT.

There are many counts of this clonotype. The chain couples TRBV7-9 to TRBJ2-3; D unresolved. Germline CDR1 is SEHNR and CDR2 is FQNEAQ (reference sequence). This CDR3 has 14 residues. Trimming shortened V by 1 base and J by 1 base, and 6 bases separated the two germline ends. CDR3: CASSLVRGTDTQYF. CDR3 bases: TGTGCCAGCAGCTTAGTTCGTGGCACAGATACGCAGTATTTT.

The table lists this clonotype with a few counts. The V call is TRBV5-6, the J call TRBJ2-7; D may correspond to TRBD1 or TRBD2 (5 bases each). Germline CDR1 reads SGHDT; CDR2 reads YYEEEE. This CDR3 region has 15 residues. The germline V and J ends were trimmed by 0 bases and 0 bases, with 10 bases remaining between them. DNA for the CDR3: TGTGCCAGCAGCTTGGTAGGGGACCGCTCCTACGAGCAGTACTTC. It is translated as CASSLVGDRSYEQYF. Full variable domain (outside the CDR3, taken from reference TRBV5-6 and TRBJ2-7): DAGVTQSPTHLIKTRGQQVTLRCSPKSGHDTVSWYQQALGQGPQFIFQYYEEEERQRGNFPDRFSGHQFPNYSSELNVNALLLGDSALYLCASSLVGDRSYEQYFGPGTRLTVT.